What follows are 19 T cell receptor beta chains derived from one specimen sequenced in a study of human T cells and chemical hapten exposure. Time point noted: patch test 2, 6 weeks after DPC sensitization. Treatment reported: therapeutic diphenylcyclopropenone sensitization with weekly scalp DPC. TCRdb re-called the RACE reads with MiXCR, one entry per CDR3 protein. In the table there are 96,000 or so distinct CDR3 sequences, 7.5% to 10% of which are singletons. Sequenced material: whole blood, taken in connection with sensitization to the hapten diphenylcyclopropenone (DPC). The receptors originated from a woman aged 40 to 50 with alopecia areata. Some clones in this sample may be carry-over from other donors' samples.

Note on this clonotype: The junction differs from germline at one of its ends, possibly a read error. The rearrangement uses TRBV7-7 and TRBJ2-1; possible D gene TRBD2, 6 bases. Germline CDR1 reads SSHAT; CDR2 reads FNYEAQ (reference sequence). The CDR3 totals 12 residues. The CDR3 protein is CASSHLGGRQFF. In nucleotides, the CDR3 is TGTGCTAGCAGCCACCTCGGAGGGAGACAGTTCTTC.

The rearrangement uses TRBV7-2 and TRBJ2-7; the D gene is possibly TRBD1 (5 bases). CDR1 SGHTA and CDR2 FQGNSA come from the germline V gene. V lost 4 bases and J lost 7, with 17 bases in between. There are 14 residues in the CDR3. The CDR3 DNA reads TGTGCCAGCAGCTCCCAGGCAGGGTCATCAGAGCAGTACTTC. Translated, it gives CASSSQAGSSEQYF.

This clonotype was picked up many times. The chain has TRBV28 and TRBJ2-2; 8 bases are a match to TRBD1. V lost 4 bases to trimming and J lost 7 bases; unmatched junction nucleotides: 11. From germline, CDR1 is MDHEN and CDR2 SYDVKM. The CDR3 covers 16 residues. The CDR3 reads CASSSIGQGGGGELFF. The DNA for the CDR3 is TGTGCCAGCAGTTCCATCGGACAGGGAGGCGGCGGGGAGCTGTTTTTT.

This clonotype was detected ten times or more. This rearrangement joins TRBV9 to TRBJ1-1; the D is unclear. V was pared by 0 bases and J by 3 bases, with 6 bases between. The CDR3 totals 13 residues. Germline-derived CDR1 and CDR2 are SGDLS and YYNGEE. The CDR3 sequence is CASSVDGDTEAFF. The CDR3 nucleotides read TGTGCCAGCAGCGTAGATGGGGACACTGAAGCTTTCTTT.

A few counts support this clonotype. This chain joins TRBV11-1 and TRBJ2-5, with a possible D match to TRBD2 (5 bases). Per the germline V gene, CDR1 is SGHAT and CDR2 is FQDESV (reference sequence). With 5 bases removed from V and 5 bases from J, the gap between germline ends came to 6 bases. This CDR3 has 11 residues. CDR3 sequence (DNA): TGTGCCAGCAGCCGGGGTGAGACCCAGTACTTC. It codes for CASSRGETQYF.

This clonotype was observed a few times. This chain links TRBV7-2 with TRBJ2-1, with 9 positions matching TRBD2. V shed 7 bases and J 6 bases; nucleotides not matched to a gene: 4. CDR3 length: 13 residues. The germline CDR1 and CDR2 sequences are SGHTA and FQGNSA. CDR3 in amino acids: CASTGLAGNEQFF. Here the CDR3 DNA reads TGTGCCAGCACGGGACTAGCTGGCAATGAGCAGTTCTTC.

The CDR3 protein is CASSQGPARDEQFF. The CDR3 coding sequence is TGTGCCAGCAGTCAAGGACCTGCTCGGGATGAGCAGTTCTTC. The chain uses TRBV7-3 and TRBJ2-1; D gene unclear. The V gene lost 6 bases and the J gene lost 8 bases, with 17 bases spanning the gap. CDR3 size: 14 residues. From germline, CDR1 is SGHTA and CDR2 FQGTGA.

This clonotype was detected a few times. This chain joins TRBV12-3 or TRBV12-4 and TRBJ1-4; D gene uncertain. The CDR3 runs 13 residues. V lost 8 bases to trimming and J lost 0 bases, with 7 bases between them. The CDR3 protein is CASGQTTNEKLFF. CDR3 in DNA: TGTGCCAGCGGCCAAACAACTAATGAAAAACTGTTTTTT.

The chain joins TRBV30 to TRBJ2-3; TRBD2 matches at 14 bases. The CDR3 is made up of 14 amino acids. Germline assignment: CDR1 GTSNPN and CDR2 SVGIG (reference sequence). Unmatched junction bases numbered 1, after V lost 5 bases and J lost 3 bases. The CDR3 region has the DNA TGTGCCTGGGGACTAGCGGGAGGAACAGATACGCAGTATTTT. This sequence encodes CAWGLAGGTDTQYF.

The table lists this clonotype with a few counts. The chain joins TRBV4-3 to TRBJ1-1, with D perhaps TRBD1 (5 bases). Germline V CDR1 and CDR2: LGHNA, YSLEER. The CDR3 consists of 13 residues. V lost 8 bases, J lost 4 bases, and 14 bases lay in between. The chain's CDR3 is CASRENGATEAFF. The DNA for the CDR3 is TGCGCCAGCCGCGAAAATGGGGCCACTGAAGCTTTCTTT.

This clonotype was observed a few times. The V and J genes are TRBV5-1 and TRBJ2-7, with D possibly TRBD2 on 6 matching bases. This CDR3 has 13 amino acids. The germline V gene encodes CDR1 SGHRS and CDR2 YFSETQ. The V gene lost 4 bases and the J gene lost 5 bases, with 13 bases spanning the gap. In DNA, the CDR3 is TGCGCCAGCAGCCCGGCTAGCGTTCACGAGCAGTACTTC. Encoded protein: CASSPASVHEQYF.

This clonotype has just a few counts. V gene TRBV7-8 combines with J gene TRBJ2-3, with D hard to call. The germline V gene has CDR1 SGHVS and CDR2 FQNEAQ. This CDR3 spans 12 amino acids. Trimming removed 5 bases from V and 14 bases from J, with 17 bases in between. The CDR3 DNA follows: TGTGCCAGCAGCCTTCCCCTTAGACCCGCGTATTTT. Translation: CASSLPLRPAYF.

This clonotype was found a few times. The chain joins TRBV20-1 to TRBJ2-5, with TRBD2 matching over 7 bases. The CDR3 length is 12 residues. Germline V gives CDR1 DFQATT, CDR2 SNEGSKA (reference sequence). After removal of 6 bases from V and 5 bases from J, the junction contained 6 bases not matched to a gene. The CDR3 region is CSAKAGRETQYF. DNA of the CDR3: TGCAGTGCCAAAGCGGGAAGGGAGACCCAGTACTTC.

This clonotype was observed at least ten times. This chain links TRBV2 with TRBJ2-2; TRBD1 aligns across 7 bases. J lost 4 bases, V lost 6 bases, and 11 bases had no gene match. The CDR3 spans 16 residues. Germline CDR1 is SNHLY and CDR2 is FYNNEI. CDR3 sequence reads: CASSAPQGFSTGELFF. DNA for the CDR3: TGTGCCAGCAGCGCCCCACAGGGGTTTTCCACCGGGGAGCTGTTTTTT.

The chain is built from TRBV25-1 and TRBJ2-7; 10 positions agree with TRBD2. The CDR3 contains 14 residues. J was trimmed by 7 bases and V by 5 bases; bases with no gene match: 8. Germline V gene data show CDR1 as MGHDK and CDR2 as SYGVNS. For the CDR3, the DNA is TGTGCCAGCAGTACTAGCGGGACCATTCAAGAGCAGTACTTC. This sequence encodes CASSTSGTIQEQYF.

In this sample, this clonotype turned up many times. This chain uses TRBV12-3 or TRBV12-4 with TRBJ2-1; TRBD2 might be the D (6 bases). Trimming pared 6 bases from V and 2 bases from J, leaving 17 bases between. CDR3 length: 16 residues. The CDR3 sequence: CASSPPSALTYNEQFF. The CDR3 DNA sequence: TGTGCCAGCAGCCCACCTAGCGCACTTACCTACAATGAGCAGTTCTTC.

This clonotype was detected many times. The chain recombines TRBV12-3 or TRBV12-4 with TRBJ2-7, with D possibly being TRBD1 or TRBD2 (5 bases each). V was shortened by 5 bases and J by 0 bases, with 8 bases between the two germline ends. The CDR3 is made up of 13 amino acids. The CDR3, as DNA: TGTGCCAGCAGTGCAGGGAGCTCCTACGAGCAGTACTTC. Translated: CASSAGSSYEQYF.

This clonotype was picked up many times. This CDR3 is CASSTGWPGELFF. The CDR3 nucleotides read TGTGCCAGCAGCACAGGGTGGCCCGGGGAGCTGTTTTTT. This rearrangement joins TRBV3-1 to TRBJ2-2; D is possibly TRBD1 (6 bases). Trimming removed 5 bases from V and 6 bases from J, with 10 bases in between. Germline V gene lookup returns CDR1 LGHDT and CDR2 YNNKEL (reference sequence). This CDR3 spans 13 amino acids.

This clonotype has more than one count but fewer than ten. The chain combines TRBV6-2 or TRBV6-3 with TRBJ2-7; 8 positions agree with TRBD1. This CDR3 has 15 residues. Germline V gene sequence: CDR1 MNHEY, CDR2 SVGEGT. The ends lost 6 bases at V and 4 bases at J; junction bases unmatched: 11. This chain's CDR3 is CASSPHGQGSYEQYF. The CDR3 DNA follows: TGTGCCAGCAGCCCTCACGGACAGGGATCTTACGAGCAGTACTTC.